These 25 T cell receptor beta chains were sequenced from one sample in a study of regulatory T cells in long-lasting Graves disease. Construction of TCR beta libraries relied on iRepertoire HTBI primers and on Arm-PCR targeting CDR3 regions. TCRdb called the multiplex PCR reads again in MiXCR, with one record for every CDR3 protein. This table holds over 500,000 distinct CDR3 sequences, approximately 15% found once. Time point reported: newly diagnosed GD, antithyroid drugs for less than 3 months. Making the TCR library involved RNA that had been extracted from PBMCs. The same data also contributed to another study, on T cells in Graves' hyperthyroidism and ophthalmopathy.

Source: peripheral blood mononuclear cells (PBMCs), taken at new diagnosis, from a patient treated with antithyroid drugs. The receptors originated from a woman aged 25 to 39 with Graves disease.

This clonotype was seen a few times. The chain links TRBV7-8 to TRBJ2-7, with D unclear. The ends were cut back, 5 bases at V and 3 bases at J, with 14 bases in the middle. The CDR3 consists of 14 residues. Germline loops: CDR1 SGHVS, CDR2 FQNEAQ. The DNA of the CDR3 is TGTGCCAGCAGCCCATACGGACCGGACTACGAGCAGTACTTC. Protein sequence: CASSPYGPDYEQYF.

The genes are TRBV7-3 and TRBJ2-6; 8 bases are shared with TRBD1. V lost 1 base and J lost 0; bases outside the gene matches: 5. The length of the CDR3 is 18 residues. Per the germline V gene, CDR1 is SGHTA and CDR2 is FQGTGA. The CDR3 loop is CASSLMGTGASGANVLTF. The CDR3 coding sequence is TGTGCCAGCAGCTTAATGGGGACAGGAGCCTCTGGGGCCAACGTCCTGACTTTC.

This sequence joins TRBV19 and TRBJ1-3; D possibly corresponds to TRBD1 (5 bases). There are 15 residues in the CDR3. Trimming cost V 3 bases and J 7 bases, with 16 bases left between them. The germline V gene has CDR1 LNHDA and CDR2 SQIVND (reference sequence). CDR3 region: CASSIAGMVRNTIYF. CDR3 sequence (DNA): TGTGCCAGTAGTATTGCAGGGATGGTTCGGAACACCATATATTTT.

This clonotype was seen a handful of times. CDR3 residues: CASSQEAGKNEQFF. The CDR3 DNA reads as TGTGCCAGCAGCCAAGAGGCTGGAAAGAATGAGCAGTTCTTC. The V and J genes are TRBV3-1 and TRBJ2-1; D not resolved. The ends were cut back, 0 bases at V and 7 bases at J, with 10 bases in the middle. CDR3 length equals 14 residues. Germline CDR1 LGHDT, CDR2 YNNKEL (reference sequence).

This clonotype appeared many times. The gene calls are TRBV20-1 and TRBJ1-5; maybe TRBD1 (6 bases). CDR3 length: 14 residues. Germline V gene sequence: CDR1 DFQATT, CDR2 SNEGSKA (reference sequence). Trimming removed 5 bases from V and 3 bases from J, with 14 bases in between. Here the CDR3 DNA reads TGCAGTGCTCCCGAGGGGGGGCCCAATCAGCCCCAGCATTTT. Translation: CSAPEGGPNQPQHF.

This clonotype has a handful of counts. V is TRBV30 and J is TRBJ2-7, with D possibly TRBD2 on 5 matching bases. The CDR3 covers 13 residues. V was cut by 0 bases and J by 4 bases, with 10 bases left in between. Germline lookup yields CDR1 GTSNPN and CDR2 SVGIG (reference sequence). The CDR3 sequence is CAWSVLRTYEQYF. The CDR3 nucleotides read TGTGCCTGGAGTGTTTTGCGGACTTACGAGCAGTACTTC.

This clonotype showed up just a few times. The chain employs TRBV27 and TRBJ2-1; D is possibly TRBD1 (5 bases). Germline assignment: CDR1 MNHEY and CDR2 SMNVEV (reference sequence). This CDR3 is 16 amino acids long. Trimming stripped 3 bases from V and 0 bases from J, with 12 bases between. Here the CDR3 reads CASSFSQGTSYNEQFF. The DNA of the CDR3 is TGTGCCAGCAGTTTCTCCCAGGGAACCTCCTACAATGAGCAGTTCTTC.

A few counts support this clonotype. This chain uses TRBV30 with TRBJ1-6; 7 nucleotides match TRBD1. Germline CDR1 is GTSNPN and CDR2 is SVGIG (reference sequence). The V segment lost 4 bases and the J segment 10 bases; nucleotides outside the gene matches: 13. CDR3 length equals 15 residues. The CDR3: CAWTRVTGVGSPLHF. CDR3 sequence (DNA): TGTGCCTGGACACGGGTAACAGGGGTTGGGTCACCCCTCCACTTT.

The CDR3, as DNA: TGCGCCAGCAGCTTGTCGAGACTAGCAGGGACCAATGAGCAGTTCTTC. Encoded protein: CASSLSRLAGTNEQFF. The chain is built from TRBV5-1 and TRBJ2-1; 7 nucleotides align to TRBD2. This CDR3 contains 16 residues. The ends lost 1 base at V and 6 bases at J; junction bases unmatched: 10. From germline, CDR1 is SGHRS and CDR2 YFSETQ.

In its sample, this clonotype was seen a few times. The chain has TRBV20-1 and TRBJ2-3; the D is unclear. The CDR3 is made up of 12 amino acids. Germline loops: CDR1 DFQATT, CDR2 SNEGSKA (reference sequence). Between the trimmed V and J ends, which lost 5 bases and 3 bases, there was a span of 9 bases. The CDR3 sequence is CSADLETDTQYF. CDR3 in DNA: TGCAGTGCTGACCTGGAAACAGATACGCAGTATTTT.

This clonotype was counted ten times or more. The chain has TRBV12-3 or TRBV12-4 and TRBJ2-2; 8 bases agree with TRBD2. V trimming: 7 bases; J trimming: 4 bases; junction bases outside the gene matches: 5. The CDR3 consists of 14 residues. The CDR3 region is CASKSGSVTGELFF. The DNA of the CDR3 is TGTGCCAGCAAAAGCGGGAGTGTCACCGGGGAGCTGTTTTTT.

CDR3 residues: CAISSGTAAYEQYF. Written as DNA, the CDR3 is TGTGCCATCAGTTCCGGGACTGCTGCCTACGAGCAGTACTTC. This chain joins TRBV10-3 and TRBJ2-7, with D maybe TRBD2 (6 bases). The CDR3 has 14 residues. V dropped 5 bases and J dropped 2 bases, with 13 bases sitting between them. Per germline, CDR1 ENHRY and CDR2 SYGVKD.

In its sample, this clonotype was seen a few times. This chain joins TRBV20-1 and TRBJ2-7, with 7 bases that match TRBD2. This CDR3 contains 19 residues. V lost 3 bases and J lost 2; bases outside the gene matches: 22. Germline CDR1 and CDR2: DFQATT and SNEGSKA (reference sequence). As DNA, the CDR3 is TGCAGTGCTAGGCATAAGACATCGGGACTATCGACCTTACCCTACGAGCAGTACTTC. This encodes CSARHKTSGLSTLPYEQYF.

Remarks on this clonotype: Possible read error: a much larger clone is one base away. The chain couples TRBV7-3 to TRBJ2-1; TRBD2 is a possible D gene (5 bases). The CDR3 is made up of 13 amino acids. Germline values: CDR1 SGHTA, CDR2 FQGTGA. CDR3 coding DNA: TGTGCCAGCAGCTTACATTCGGGGTCCGAGCGGTTCTTC. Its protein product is CASSLHSGSERFF.

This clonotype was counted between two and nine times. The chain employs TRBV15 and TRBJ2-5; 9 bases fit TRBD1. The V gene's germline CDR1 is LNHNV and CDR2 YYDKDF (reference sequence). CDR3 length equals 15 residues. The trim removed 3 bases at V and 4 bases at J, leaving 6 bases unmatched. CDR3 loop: CATSRTGTGRETQYF. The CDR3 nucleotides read TGTGCCACCAGCAGGACCGGGACAGGGAGAGAGACCCAGTACTTC.

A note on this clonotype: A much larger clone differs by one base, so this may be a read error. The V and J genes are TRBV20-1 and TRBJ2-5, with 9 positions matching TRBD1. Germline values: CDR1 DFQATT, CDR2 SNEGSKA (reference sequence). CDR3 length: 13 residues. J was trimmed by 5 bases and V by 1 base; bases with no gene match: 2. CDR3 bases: TGCAGTGCTAGAGGGGACAGGGACGAGACCCAGTACTTC. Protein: CSARGDRDETQYF.

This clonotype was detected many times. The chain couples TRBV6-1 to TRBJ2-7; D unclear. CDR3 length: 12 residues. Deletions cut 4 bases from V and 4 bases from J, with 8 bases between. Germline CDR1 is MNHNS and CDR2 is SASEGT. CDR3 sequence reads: CASSAPNYEQYF. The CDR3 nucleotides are TGTGCCAGCAGTGCTCCAAATTACGAGCAGTACTTC.

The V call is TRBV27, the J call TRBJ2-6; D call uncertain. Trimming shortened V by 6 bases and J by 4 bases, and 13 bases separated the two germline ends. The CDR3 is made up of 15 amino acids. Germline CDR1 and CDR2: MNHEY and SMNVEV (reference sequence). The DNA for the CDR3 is TGTGCCAGCAGGTTCTTAGAGCTCGGGGCCAACGTCCTGACTTTC. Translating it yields CASRFLELGANVLTF.

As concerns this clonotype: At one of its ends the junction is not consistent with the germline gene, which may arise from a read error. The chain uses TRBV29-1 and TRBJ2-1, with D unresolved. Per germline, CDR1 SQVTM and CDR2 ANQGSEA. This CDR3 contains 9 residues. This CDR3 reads CSVDNGQFF. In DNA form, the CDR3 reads TGCAGCGTTGATAATGGGCAGTTCTTC.

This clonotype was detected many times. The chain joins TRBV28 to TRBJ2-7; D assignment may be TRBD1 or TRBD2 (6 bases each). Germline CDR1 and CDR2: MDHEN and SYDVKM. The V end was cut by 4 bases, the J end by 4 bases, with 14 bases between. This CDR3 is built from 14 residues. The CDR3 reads CASSSSGAGYEQYF. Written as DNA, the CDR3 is TGTGCCAGCAGTTCCTCGGGGGCTGGGTACGAGCAGTACTTC.

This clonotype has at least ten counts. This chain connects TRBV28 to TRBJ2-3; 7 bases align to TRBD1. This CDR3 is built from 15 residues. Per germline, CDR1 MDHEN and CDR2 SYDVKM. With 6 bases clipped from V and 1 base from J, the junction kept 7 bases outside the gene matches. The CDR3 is CASRTAGTGTDTQYF. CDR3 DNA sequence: TGTGCCAGCAGAACAGCCGGGACAGGCACAGATACGCAGTATTTT.

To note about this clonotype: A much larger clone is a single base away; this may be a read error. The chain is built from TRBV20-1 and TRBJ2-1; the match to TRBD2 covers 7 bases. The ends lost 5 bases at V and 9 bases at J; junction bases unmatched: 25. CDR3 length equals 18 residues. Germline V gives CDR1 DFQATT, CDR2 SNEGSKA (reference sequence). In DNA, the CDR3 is TGCAGTGCTCCGGGCCAGGTCCTAGGGAGGGTGATACGGAGTGAGCAGTTCTTC. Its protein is CSAPGQVLGRVIRSEQFF.

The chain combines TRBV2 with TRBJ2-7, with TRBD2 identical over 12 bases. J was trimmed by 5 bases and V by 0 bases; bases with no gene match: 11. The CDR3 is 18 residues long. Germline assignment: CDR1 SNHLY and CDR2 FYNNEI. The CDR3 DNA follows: TGTGCCAGCAGTGAAGCGCTTCAAGGACTAGCGGGGATCGACGAGCAGTACTTC. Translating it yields CASSEALQGLAGIDEQYF.

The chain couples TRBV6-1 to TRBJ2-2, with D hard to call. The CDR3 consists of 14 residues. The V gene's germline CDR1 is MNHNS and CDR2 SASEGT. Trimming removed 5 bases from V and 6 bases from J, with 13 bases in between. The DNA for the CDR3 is TGTGCCAGCAGTCCCTTTAACCTAGCCGGGGAGCTGTTTTTT. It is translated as CASSPFNLAGELFF.

CDR3 protein: CASSSRTGSTYEQYF. In DNA form, the CDR3 reads TGTGCCAGCAGTTCGCGGACAGGGTCCACCTACGAGCAGTACTTC. The V call is TRBV28, the J call TRBJ2-7; 8 nucleotides align to TRBD1. The CDR3 totals 15 residues. From germline, CDR1 is MDHEN and CDR2 SYDVKM. The ends lost 4 bases at V and 2 bases at J; junction bases unmatched: 7.